This T cell receptor beta chain was observed in a study of blood T cell repertoires in COVID-19. The repertoire was sequenced with immunoSEQ multiplex PCR; TCRdb's copy has only in-frame clones and lacks some. The sample has over 130,000 clones; over 80% are singletons. This CDR3 comprises 14 residues. Per germline, CDR1 MGHRA and CDR2 YSYEKL. With regard to this clone: The junction shows a germline mismatch at one end, possibly a read error.

This chain links TRBV4-1 with TRBJ2-3; TRBD2 matches 8 bases. This sequence originates from a man between 60 and 75 years old with active or convalescent COVID-19. The sequencing input was peripheral blood. CDR3 loop: CASSQGTSRDTQYF. As DNA, the CDR3 is TGCGCCAGCAGCCAAGGGACTAGCAGAGATACGCAGTATTTT.